One sample yielded the 28 T cell receptor beta chains listed below, sequenced in a study of cytomegalovirus exposure and HLA in healthy donors. Amplification used 60 Vbeta primers and 13 Jbeta primers. Some clones are missing from TCRdb's copy, which holds only in-frame ones; the method was immunoSEQ multiplex PCR. Among 150,000 or so clones, 80% were seen once, and the ten largest hold 1%. Sequencing was done on a sample of PBMCs. All receptors derive from a woman aged 50 to 60 in good health and CMV-seropositive.

This chain joins TRBV27 and TRBJ2-7, with TRBD1 matching 9 bases. The CDR3 runs 14 residues. V shed 5 bases, J shed 2 bases, and the junction held 4 bases outside the gene matches. CDR1 and CDR2 from the germline V gene are MNHEY and SMNVEV (reference sequence). DNA for the CDR3: TGTGCCAGCAGTCCGGGACAGGGTCCCTACGAGCAGTACTTC. Translating it yields CASSPGQGPYEQYF.

This sequence joins TRBV5-1 and TRBJ1-2; D may be TRBD1 (6 bases). CDR3 length: 13 residues. Trimming took 4 bases from V and 7 from J, leaving 14 bases between them. Per germline, CDR1 SGHRS and CDR2 YFSETQ. The CDR3 region has the DNA TGCGCCAGCAGCCCCAAGGGGGAAGGTGGCTACACCTTC. This gives the protein CASSPKGEGGYTF.

The CDR3 here is CASSESGTGGYGYTF. Here the CDR3 DNA reads TGTGCCAGCAGTGAGAGTGGGACAGGTGGCTATGGCTACACCTTC. The chain uses TRBV25-1 and TRBJ1-2; 8 positions agree with TRBD1. J gave up 4 bases and V 3 bases, and 7 bases lay outside the gene matches. The CDR3 loop spans 15 amino acids. CDR1 is MGHDK, CDR2 SYGVNS, per germline.

The V and J genes are TRBV15 and TRBJ2-7, with a weak D call TRBD1 (5 bases). V was clipped by 4 bases and J by 3 bases, with 19 bases between them. Per germline, CDR1 LNHNV and CDR2 YYDKDF (reference sequence). CDR3 length: 16 amino acids. The CDR3 sequence: CATSNKNRSPGYEQYF. CDR3 sequence (DNA): TGTGCCACCAGCAACAAGAACAGGTCTCCGGGCTACGAGCAGTACTTC.

In DNA, the CDR3 is TGTGCCAGCAGTAGGACATGGACGGATTCCTACGAGCAGTACTTC. This gives the protein CASSRTWTDSYEQYF. The chain is built from TRBV28 and TRBJ2-7; a weak D match, TRBD1 (5 bases). Between the trimmed V and J ends, which lost 5 bases and 1 base, there was a span of 15 bases. The germline V gene has CDR1 MDHEN and CDR2 SYDVKM. This CDR3 is 15 amino acids long.

As concerns this clone: One end of the junction fails to match germline, which may point to a read error. The genes are TRBV6-6 and TRBJ2-7; D is perhaps TRBD2 (5 bases). Per the germline V gene, CDR1 is MNHNY and CDR2 is SVGAGI (reference sequence). The CDR3 is 12 residues long. CDR3 bases: TGTGCCAGCAGTTACGGAAGGGAGACGCCCCACTTC. Amino acid sequence: CASSYGRETPHF.

The chain combines TRBV27 with TRBJ2-7; D may be TRBD1 (5 bases). The V end was cut by 5 bases, the J end by 3 bases, with 14 bases between. The CDR3 sequence is 14 residues long. Germline V gene sequence: CDR1 MNHEY, CDR2 SMNVEV (reference sequence). The chain's CDR3 is CASSPGFRGYEQYF. DNA of the CDR3: TGTGCCAGCAGTCCCGGGTTTAGGGGCTACGAGCAGTACTTC.

This clone was counted once. The chain is built from TRBV7-9 and TRBJ2-3, with D tentatively TRBD2 (6 bases). The V end lost 4 bases, the J end lost 5 bases, and 16 bases lay between the germline ends. Germline lookup yields CDR1 SEHNR and CDR2 FQNEAQ (reference sequence). This CDR3 region has 15 residues. In DNA form, the CDR3 reads TGTGCCAGCAGCTACGGGTCTTCGGAGGGAGATACGCAGTATTTT. Amino acids: CASSYGSSEGDTQYF.

This CDR3 is CASSVGGGTGDTQYF. CDR3 DNA sequence: TGTGCCAGCAGCGTAGGCGGGGGAACCGGGGATACGCAGTATTTT. This chain uses TRBV9 with TRBJ2-3; TRBD2 aligns across 7 bases. With 0 bases clipped from V and 6 bases from J, the junction kept 7 bases outside the gene matches. The CDR3 runs to 15 residues. Germline loops: CDR1 SGDLS, CDR2 YYNGEE.

In nucleotides, the CDR3 is TGTGCCAGCAGCTTAGCGGGACAGGGGACCAATGAGCAGTTCTTC. It specifies CASSLAGQGTNEQFF. V gene TRBV7-9 combines with J gene TRBJ2-1; 10 bases are a match to TRBD1. The V gene end was trimmed by 0 bases and the J gene end by 6 bases; junction bases not matched to a gene: 2. The CDR3 has 15 amino acids. Germline-derived CDR1 and CDR2 are SEHNR and FQNEAQ (reference sequence).

This clone was seen once. The rearrangement joins TRBV2 to TRBJ1-6, with TRBD1 matching over 7 bases. CDR1 is SNHLY and CDR2 is FYNNEI in the germline V gene. The V gene end was trimmed by 8 bases and the J gene end by 6 bases; junction bases not matched to a gene: 4. The CDR3 is 13 amino acids. The CDR3 DNA reads TGTGCCAGCCGGGACAGAGGTAATTCACCCCTCCACTTT. Amino acids: CASRDRGNSPLHF.

A few counts support this clone. The rearrangement joins TRBV28 to TRBJ2-7, with D maybe TRBD2 (5 bases). This CDR3 comprises 14 residues. Germline V gene lookup returns CDR1 MDHEN and CDR2 SYDVKM. V was shortened by 3 bases and J by 3 bases, with 12 bases between the two germline ends. CDR3: CASSFAGVSYEQYF. The CDR3 DNA sequence: TGTGCCAGCAGTTTCGCCGGGGTGAGCTACGAGCAGTACTTC.

The rearrangement joins TRBV14 to TRBJ1-3; no reliable D call. CDR1 SGHDN and CDR2 FVKESK come from the germline V gene. Deletions cut 4 bases from V and 10 bases from J, with 14 bases between. The CDR3 has 13 residues. The CDR3 bases are TGTGCCAGCAGCCCGCGGATTATCGGGACCATATATTTT. Its protein product is CASSPRIIGTIYF.

This rearrangement joins TRBV9 to TRBJ2-3; D uncertain. The germline V gene encodes CDR1 SGDLS and CDR2 YYNGEE. V was clipped by 4 bases and J by 2 bases, with 5 bases between them. This CDR3 region has 12 residues. DNA of the CDR3: TGTGCCAGCAGCCCAGACACAGATACGCAGTATTTT. It translates to CASSPDTDTQYF.

This clone has only a few counts. This chain joins TRBV28 and TRBJ1-3; D gene uncertain. CDR1 and CDR2 from the germline V gene are MDHEN and SYDVKM. The CDR3 loop spans 14 amino acids. V was pared by 4 bases and J by 6 bases, with 13 bases between. In DNA form, the CDR3 reads TGTGCCAGCAGTTATCCGGGATCTTTAAACACCATATATTTT. Translation gives CASSYPGSLNTIYF.

With regard to this clone: Other DNA sequences in the same sample also yield this CDR3. This chain joins TRBV7-3 and TRBJ2-3; no reliable D call. Germline assignment: CDR1 SGHTA and CDR2 FQGTGA. Trimming left V 0 bases short and J 0 bases short, with 4 bases between. CDR3 length: 14 amino acids. As DNA, the CDR3 is TGTGCCAGCAGCTTAACACAGAGCACAGATACGCAGTATTTT. This codes for CASSLTQSTDTQYF.

The J gene is TRBJ2-5, the V gene TRBV2; 7 nucleotides agree with TRBD1. The CDR3 contains 14 residues. With V trimmed by 7 bases and J by 2 bases, 7 bases remained unmatched. CDR1 is SNHLY and CDR2 is FYNNEI in the germline V gene. CDR3 bases: TGTGCCAGCAACGATGGGACAGCTCAAGAGACCCAGTACTTC. It specifies CASNDGTAQETQYF.

This rearrangement joins TRBV4-3 to TRBJ1-2; tentatively, D is TRBD1 (6 bases). Per germline, CDR1 LGHNA and CDR2 YSLEER. Trimming removed 1 base at V and 4 bases at J, with 13 bases between. This CDR3 region has 15 residues. In DNA, the CDR3 is TGCGCCAGCAGCCAAGGGCGACAGGCACCCTATGGCTACACCTTC. Translated, it gives CASSQGRQAPYGYTF.

V usage is TRBV5-1 and J usage is TRBJ2-1, with a weak D call TRBD2 (6 bases). The germline V gene encodes CDR1 SGHRS and CDR2 YFSETQ. The CDR3 extends over 15 amino acids. Trimming stripped 0 bases from V and 0 bases from J, with 7 bases between. The CDR3 sequence: CASSLDGSSYNEQFF. The CDR3 region has the DNA TGCGCCAGCAGCTTGGACGGGAGCTCCTACAATGAGCAGTTCTTC.

The J gene is TRBJ1-1, the V gene TRBV7-9; D is ambiguous. This CDR3 is 13 amino acids long. Germline CDR1 and CDR2: SEHNR and FQNEAQ (reference sequence). Trimming removed 9 bases from V and 1 base from J, with 12 bases in between. For the CDR3, the DNA is TGTGCCAGTCATCTCCAGGAGAACACTGAAGCTTTCTTT. It specifies CASHLQENTEAFF.

A few counts support this clone. The rearrangement links TRBV27 to TRBJ1-2; 11 positions agree with TRBD1. The J segment lost 5 bases and the V segment lost 0 bases, leaving 2 bases of the junction unmatched. CDR1 MNHEY and CDR2 SMNVEV come from the germline V gene (reference sequence). The CDR3 length is 15 residues. CDR3 DNA sequence: TGTGCCAGCAGTTTATCGGGGGACAGGGGGTATGGCTACACCTTC. This gives the protein CASSLSGDRGYGYTF.

This clone was observed a single time. V is TRBV5-1 and J is TRBJ2-4; a possible D gene is TRBD1 (6 bases). Trimming stripped 4 bases from V and 8 bases from J, with 19 bases between. CDR1 and CDR2 from the germline V gene are SGHRS and YFSETQ. The CDR3 is 15 amino acids. The CDR3 is CASSLARQGTDIQYF. In DNA form, the CDR3 reads TGCGCCAGCAGCCTGGCACGGCAGGGGACGGACATTCAGTACTTC.

The rearrangement links TRBV5-1 to TRBJ2-5, with unresolved D. The CDR3 runs 14 residues. Per germline, CDR1 SGHRS and CDR2 YFSETQ. The V end lost 2 bases, the J end lost 4 bases, and 12 bases lay between the germline ends. CDR3 sequence reads: CASSFNWAPETQYF. The CDR3, as DNA: TGCGCCAGCAGCTTTAATTGGGCTCCAGAGACCCAGTACTTC.

On this clone: This sample includes further DNA sequences coding for the same CDR3. The chain combines TRBV7-2 with TRBJ1-1, with a tentative D call TRBD1 (5 bases). Looked up from germline, CDR1 is SGHTA and CDR2 is FQGNSA. The CDR3 covers 15 residues. Trimming stripped 5 bases from V and 1 base from J, with 14 bases between. CDR3 loop: CASSPHRGKNTEAFF. The CDR3 DNA reads as TGTGCCAGCAGCCCCCACCGGGGGAAGAACACTGAAGCTTTCTTT. Full variable domain (rest looked up from reference TRBV7-2 and TRBJ1-1): GAGVSQSPSNKVTEKGKDVELRCDPISGHTALYWYRQSLGQGLEFLIYFQGNSAPDKSGLPSDRFSAERTGGSVSTLTIQRTQQEDSAVYLCASSPHRGKNTEAFFGQGTRLTVV.

This clone has a handful of counts. The rearrangement uses TRBV9 and TRBJ2-7, with a possible D match to TRBD1 (6 bases). This CDR3 spans 15 amino acids. The germline V gene has CDR1 SGDLS and CDR2 YYNGEE. V was pared by 0 bases and J by 3 bases, with 13 bases between. This CDR3 reads CASSVAGTQGYEQYF. The CDR3 coding sequence is TGTGCCAGCAGCGTAGCAGGGACACAGGGCTACGAGCAGTACTTC.

Concerning this clone: The junction departs from the called germline gene at one end, perhaps through a read error. The rearrangement links TRBV19 to TRBJ1-2; 7 bases align to TRBD1. The CDR3 sequence is 14 residues long. Per germline, CDR1 LNHDA and CDR2 SQIVND (reference sequence). The chain's CDR3 is CASNIRQGGRGYTF. As DNA, the CDR3 is TGTGCCAGTAATATACGACAGGGCGGCCGTGGCTACACCTTC.

This clone appeared a few times. The J gene is TRBJ2-7, the V gene TRBV7-8; 9 bases are a match to TRBD2. CDR3 length: 16 residues. Germline CDR1 is SGHVS and CDR2 is FQNEAQ. V shed 1 base, J shed 3 bases, and the junction held 7 bases outside the gene matches. CDR3 region: CASSLVDRTSDYEQYF. CDR3 DNA sequence: TGTGCCAGCAGCTTAGTGGACAGGACTAGCGACTACGAGCAGTACTTC. The full variable domain, completed using reference TRBV7-8 and TRBJ2-7, is GAGVSQSPRYKVAKRGQDVALRCDPISGHVSLFWYQQALGQGPEFLTYFQNEAQLDKSGLPSDRFFAERPEGSVSTLKIQRTQQEDSAVYLCASSLVDRTSDYEQYFGPGTRLTVT.

In the case of this clone: An end of the junction differs from the germline gene, which may be a read error. This chain joins TRBV28 and TRBJ2-4; D is ambiguous. There are 13 residues in the CDR3. CDR1 and CDR2 (germline): MDHEN, SYDVKM. The DNA for the CDR3 is TGTGCCGCAATGGCCCTGTCCAGAAACACTCAGTACTTC. Its protein product is CAAMALSRNTQYF.